The sequence of this T cell receptor (beta chain) was determined in a study of blood T cells in healthy people across ages. Overall study findings and caveats: Compared with aged donors, long-lived donors showed fewer expanded clones, suggesting selection.

Alongside a J-beta primer mix, a sample-barcoded 5' primer served in a second PCR lasting about 6 to 11 cycles. Every individual sample yielded 2.5 million or more paired-end reads (each containing CDR3). Each CDR3 protein is one row after TCRdb ran MiXCR on the 5' RACE reads. The table has 630,000 or so distinct CDR3 sequences, about 34% seen once; the top ten hold about 16%. CDR3 size: 13 residues. Trimming stripped 6 bases from V and 6 bases from J, with 12 bases between. CDR1 MNHEY and CDR2 SVGAGI come from the germline V gene. This clonotype was counted at least ten times. Its target is unknown. The clonotype originates from a woman aged 80 or over in good health. The chain employs TRBV6-5 and TRBJ1-5, with D hard to call. Sample: blood. The CDR3, as DNA: TGTGCCAGCAGCAATTCAAAATCTCAGCCCCAGCATTTT. Translated, it gives CASSNSKSQPQHF.